These 19 T cell receptor beta chains were all obtained from the same sample, sequenced in a study of shared clonotypes between healthy human individuals. Clones were read by immunoSEQ multiplex PCR, and TCRdb kept only the in-frame ones, dropping some. The data show 550,000 to 750,000 clones, 95% to 96% seen once. Naive CD8 cells lacked CD45RO and underwent positive selection for CCR7, leaving out terminally differentiated effector memory CD45RA+ cells. The specimen was naive CD8+ T cells sorted from blood. These receptors were taken from a woman in her thirties in good health.

V is TRBV9 and J is TRBJ2-5, with no clear D. The length of the CDR3 is 14 residues. Germline assignment: CDR1 SGDLS and CDR2 YYNGEE. Trimming pared 0 bases from V and 5 bases from J, leaving 11 bases between. The CDR3 reads CASSVAVSRETQYF. The DNA for the CDR3 is TGTGCCAGCAGCGTAGCGGTCTCACGGGAGACCCAGTACTTC.

The chain joins TRBV2 to TRBJ2-7; D is ambiguous. Germline V gene sequence: CDR1 SNHLY, CDR2 FYNNEI. Trimming pared 5 bases from V and 6 bases from J, leaving 11 bases between. The CDR3 has 12 amino acids. The CDR3 DNA reads as TGTGCCAGCAGTCAGGTGCCCCCCGAGCAGTACTTC. Amino acid sequence: CASSQVPPEQYF.

The rearrangement joins TRBV30 to TRBJ1-5; D unresolved. This CDR3 comprises 13 residues. V was shortened by 3 bases and J by 1 base, with 7 bases between the two germline ends. Looked up from germline, CDR1 is GTSNPN and CDR2 is SVGIG (reference sequence). CDR3 amino acids: CAWSIDSNQPQHF. The CDR3 bases are TGTGCCTGGAGCATTGACAGCAATCAGCCCCAGCATTTT.

The V call is TRBV29-1, the J call TRBJ1-2; TRBD1 matches at 7 bases. Germline loops: CDR1 SQVTM, CDR2 ANQGSEA. This CDR3 spans 14 amino acids. With V trimmed by 3 bases and J by 0 bases, 4 bases remained unmatched. For the CDR3, the DNA is TGCAGCGTTGAGGGGGGACAGCCTAACTATGGCTACACCTTC. Protein: CSVEGGQPNYGYTF.

This clone was seen just once. The rearrangement uses TRBV19 and TRBJ2-7, with 10 bases identical to TRBD1. Trimming took 4 bases from V and 3 from J; bases not matched to a gene: 6. The CDR3 is made up of 15 amino acids. The germline gives CDR1 LNHDA, CDR2 SQIVND (reference sequence). The CDR3 DNA follows: TGTGCCAGTAGTACGATCCGGGACAGGGGCTACGAGCAGTACTTC. Translating it yields CASSTIRDRGYEQYF.

The gene calls are TRBV28 and TRBJ1-1, with D hard to call. This CDR3 contains 16 residues. Germline V lookup: CDR1 MDHEN, CDR2 SYDVKM. Trimming shortened V by 2 bases and J by 1 base, and 14 bases separated the two germline ends. The CDR3 DNA follows: TGTGCCAGCAGTTTACACGCTTATCGGGAGAACACTGAAGCTTTCTTT. It specifies CASSLHAYRENTEAFF.

Comments on this clone: The same CDR3 arises from other DNA sequences in this sample as well. J is TRBJ1-5 and V is TRBV27; the D gene is possibly TRBD1 (6 bases). CDR1 is MNHEY and CDR2 is SMNVEV in the germline V gene (reference sequence). V lost 2 bases and J 2 bases, leaving 7 bases between the germline ends. This CDR3 comprises 14 residues. The CDR3 sequence: CASSLNRGNQPQHF. The CDR3 DNA is TGTGCCAGCAGTTTAAACAGGGGCAATCAGCCCCAGCATTTT.

The V gene is TRBV9, the J gene TRBJ2-6; D ambiguous. Trimming shortened V by 4 bases and J by 0 bases, and 8 bases separated the two germline ends. The CDR3 length is 15 residues. Germline V gene data show CDR1 as SGDLS and CDR2 as YYNGEE. The DNA for the CDR3 is TGTGCCAGCAGCCAATACAGCTCTGGGGCCAACGTCCTGACTTTC. Translation gives CASSQYSSGANVLTF.

The rearrangement links TRBV4-1 to TRBJ2-7; 13 bases match TRBD2. Trimming cost V 1 base and J 7 bases; bases outside gene matches: 4. This CDR3 spans 15 amino acids. Germline V gene data show CDR1 as MGHRA and CDR2 as YSYEKL. In nucleotides, the CDR3 is TGCGCCAGCAGCCAAGGGACTAGCGGGAGTTGGGAGCAGTACTTC. Encoded protein: CASSQGTSGSWEQYF.

V is TRBV19 and J is TRBJ2-1, with D possibly matching TRBD2 (5 bases). The germline CDR1 and CDR2 sequences are LNHDA and SQIVND (reference sequence). The CDR3 has 15 amino acids. Deletions cut 3 bases from V and 1 base from J, with 10 bases between. The CDR3 DNA reads TGTGCCAGTAGTATTGTTGGACTTTCCTACAATGAGCAGTTCTTC. It specifies CASSIVGLSYNEQFF.

J is TRBJ1-1 and V is TRBV28; D unclear. Germline loops: CDR1 MDHEN, CDR2 SYDVKM. The length of the CDR3 is 13 residues. V gave up 4 bases and J gave up 3 bases, with 9 bases separating them. The CDR3 loop is CASSWNRYTEAFF. DNA for the CDR3: TGTGCCAGCAGTTGGAACCGATACACTGAAGCTTTCTTT.

V gene TRBV29-1 combines with J gene TRBJ1-1; possibly TRBD1 for D (5 bases). This CDR3 spans 14 amino acids. Germline CDR1 SQVTM, CDR2 ANQGSEA. V lost 2 bases, J lost 1 base, and 11 bases lay in between. The CDR3 loop is CSVERAGPNTEAFF. Written as DNA, the CDR3 is TGCAGCGTTGAACGTGCAGGGCCGAACACTGAAGCTTTCTTT.

The chain carries TRBV19 and TRBJ1-5; no clear D gene. This CDR3 is built from 14 residues. Trimming removed 3 bases at V and 2 bases at J, with 8 bases between. CDR1 LNHDA and CDR2 SQIVND come from the germline V gene (reference sequence). DNA of the CDR3: TGTGCCAGTAGTATCATGGTTGGCAATCAGCCCCAGCATTTT. It codes for CASSIMVGNQPQHF.

This chain joins TRBV7-9 and TRBJ2-5; a possible D gene is TRBD1 (6 bases). The germline gives CDR1 SEHNR, CDR2 FQNEAQ (reference sequence). CDR3 length: 13 residues. The V gene lost 6 bases and the J gene lost 0 bases, with 8 bases spanning the gap. CDR3 residues: CASRWDNQETQYF. The CDR3 DNA reads TGTGCCAGCAGATGGGACAACCAAGAGACCCAGTACTTC.

This clone appeared a single time. J is TRBJ2-7 and V is TRBV5-1; either TRBD1 or TRBD2 may fit D (5 bases each). V lost 0 bases and J lost 3, with 16 bases in between. The CDR3 extends over 16 amino acids. CDR1 is SGHRS and CDR2 is YFSETQ in the germline V gene. The DNA for the CDR3 is TGCGCCAGCAGCTTGGGTTCCTCATGGGGGTACTACGAGCAGTACTTC. It encodes CASSLGSSWGYYEQYF.

As for this clone: At one end the junction does not follow the germline gene, possibly because of a read error. The chain links TRBV7-8 to TRBJ2-7; possibly TRBD2 for D (7 bases). CDR1 is SGHVS and CDR2 is FQNEAQ in the germline V gene. The CDR3 contains 16 residues. CDR3 region: CASSLAEGEVNYEQYF. CDR3 DNA sequence: TGTGCCAGCAGCCTAGCGGAGGGGGAAGTAAACTACGAGCAGTACTTC.

This chain joins TRBV19 and TRBJ2-7; 8 bases map to TRBD1. Germline assignment: CDR1 LNHDA and CDR2 SQIVND (reference sequence). The CDR3 is made up of 12 amino acids. Unmatched junction bases numbered 7, after V lost 9 bases and J lost 6 bases. CDR3 amino acids: CASQAGGREQYF. CDR3 coding DNA: TGTGCCAGCCAGGCAGGGGGCCGCGAGCAGTACTTC.

A remark on this clone: This sample also contains other DNA sequences that code for the same CDR3. The chain has TRBV9 and TRBJ2-7; D assignment may be TRBD1 or TRBD2 (5 bases each). The CDR3 runs to 14 residues. V dropped 0 bases and J dropped 4 bases, with 11 bases sitting between them. CDR1 SGDLS and CDR2 YYNGEE come from the germline V gene. The CDR3 loop is CASSVGGSGYEQYF. CDR3 nucleotide sequence: TGTGCCAGCAGCGTAGGGGGGAGTGGGTACGAGCAGTACTTC.

The V call is TRBV28, the J call TRBJ2-2; the match to TRBD2 covers 7 bases. The CDR3 runs to 15 residues. Germline loops: CDR1 MDHEN, CDR2 SYDVKM. The V segment lost 8 bases and the J segment 4 bases; nucleotides outside the gene matches: 10. The CDR3 region is CASRPVSGITGELFF. CDR3 nucleotide sequence: TGTGCCAGCCGCCCGGTCAGCGGGATCACCGGGGAGCTGTTTTTT.